Below are 3 T cell receptor beta chains sequenced from a single sample in a study of blood T cell repertoires in COVID-19. Sequencing was performed with immunoSEQ multiplex PCR; in TCRdb, only in-frame clones are kept and a portion is missing. The table has about 200,000 clones, approximately 87% seen once. The specimen was peripheral blood. Every receptor here comes from a woman aged 45-65 years with acute or convalescent COVID-19.

The chain employs TRBV10-3 and TRBJ2-1; TRBD1 is a possible D gene (5 bases). V was clipped by 6 bases and J by 0 bases, with 12 bases between them. The CDR3 is 15 residues long. CDR1 and CDR2 (germline): ENHRY, SYGVKD. CDR3 sequence: CAIRQGLSSYNEQFF. The CDR3 DNA sequence: TGTGCCATCAGGCAGGGCTTAAGCTCCTACAATGAGCAGTTCTTC.

The rearrangement joins TRBV7-2 to TRBJ2-1; 8 positions match TRBD2. The CDR3 totals 15 residues. CDR1 SGHTA and CDR2 FQGNSA come from the germline V gene. V lost 1 base, J lost 2 bases, and 1 base stayed unmatched. The CDR3 nucleotides read TGTGCCAGCAGCTTAGGCGGGGGGACCTACAATGAGCAGTTCTTC. It encodes CASSLGGGTYNEQFF.

This chain uses TRBV9 with TRBJ2-7; the D gene is possibly TRBD1 (6 bases). The ends were cut back, 4 bases at V and 3 bases at J, with 17 bases in the middle. The V gene's germline CDR1 is SGDLS and CDR2 YYNGEE. The CDR3 runs 15 residues. The CDR3 spells CASSIATGQIYEQYF. The CDR3 DNA sequence: TGTGCCAGCAGCATCGCAACGGGACAAATCTACGAGCAGTACTTC. Using reference TRBV9 and TRBJ2-7 for the parts outside the CDR3, the full variable domain is DSGVTQTPKHLITATGQRVTLRCSPRSGDLSVYWYQQSLDQGLQFLIQYYNGEERAKGNILERFSAQQFPDLHSELNLSSLELGDSALYFCASSIATGQIYEQYFGPGTRLTVT.